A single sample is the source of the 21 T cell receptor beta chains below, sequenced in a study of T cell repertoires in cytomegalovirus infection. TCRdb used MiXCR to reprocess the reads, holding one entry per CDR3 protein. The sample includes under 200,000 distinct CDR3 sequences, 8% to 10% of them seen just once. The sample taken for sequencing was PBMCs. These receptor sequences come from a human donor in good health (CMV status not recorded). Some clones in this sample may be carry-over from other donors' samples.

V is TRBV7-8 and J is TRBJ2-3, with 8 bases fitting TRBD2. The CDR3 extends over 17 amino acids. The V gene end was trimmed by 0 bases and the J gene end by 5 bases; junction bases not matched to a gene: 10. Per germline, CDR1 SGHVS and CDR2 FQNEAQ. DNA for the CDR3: TGTGCCAGCAGCTTAGCTGTCCGGGGGGGCGTTGAAGATACGCAGTATTTT. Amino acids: CASSLAVRGGVEDTQYF. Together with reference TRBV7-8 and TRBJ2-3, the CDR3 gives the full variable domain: GAGVSQSPRYKVAKRGQDVALRCDPISGHVSLFWYQQALGQGPEFLTYFQNEAQLDKSGLPSDRFFAERPEGSVSTLKIQRTQQEDSAVYLCASSLAVRGGVEDTQYFGPGTRLTVL.

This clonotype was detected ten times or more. The CDR3 is CASSFPDSNQPQHF. CDR3 DNA sequence: TGTGCCAGCAGCTTTCCAGACAGCAATCAGCCCCAGCATTTT. The chain recombines TRBV7-2 with TRBJ1-5; D unresolved. This CDR3 contains 14 residues. Trimming took 3 bases from V and 1 from J, leaving 7 bases between them. Germline V CDR1 and CDR2: SGHTA, FQGNSA.

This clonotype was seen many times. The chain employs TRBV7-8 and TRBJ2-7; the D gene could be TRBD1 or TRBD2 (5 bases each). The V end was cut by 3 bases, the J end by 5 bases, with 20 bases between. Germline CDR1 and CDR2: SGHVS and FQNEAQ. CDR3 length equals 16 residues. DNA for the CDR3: TGTGCCAGCAGCTTTATCTCGGGACCTCCCTCGGACGAGCAGTACTTC. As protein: CASSFISGPPSDEQYF.

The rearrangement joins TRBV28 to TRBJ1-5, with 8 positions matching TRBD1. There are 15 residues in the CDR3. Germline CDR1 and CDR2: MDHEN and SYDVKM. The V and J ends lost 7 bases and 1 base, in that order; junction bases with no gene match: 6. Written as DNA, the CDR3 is TGTGCCAGCACCAAGACAGGGGCAAGCAATCAGCCCCAGCATTTT. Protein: CASTKTGASNQPQHF.

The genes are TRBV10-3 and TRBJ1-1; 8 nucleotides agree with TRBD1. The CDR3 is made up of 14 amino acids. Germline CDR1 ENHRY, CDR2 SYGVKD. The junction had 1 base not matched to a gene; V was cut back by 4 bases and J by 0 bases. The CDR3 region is CAISAQGVNTEAFF. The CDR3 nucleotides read TGTGCCATCAGTGCACAGGGGGTGAACACTGAAGCTTTCTTT.

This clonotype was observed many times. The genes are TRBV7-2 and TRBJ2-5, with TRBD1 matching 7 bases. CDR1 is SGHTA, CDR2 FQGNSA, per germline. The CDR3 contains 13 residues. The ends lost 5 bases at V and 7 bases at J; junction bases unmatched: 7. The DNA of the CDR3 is TGTGCCAGCAGCGCGACAGGGCCCGGGACCCAGTACTTC. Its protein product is CASSATGPGTQYF. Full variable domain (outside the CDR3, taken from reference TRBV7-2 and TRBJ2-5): GAGVSQSPSNKVTEKGKDVELRCDPISGHTALYWYRQSLGQGLEFLIYFQGNSAPDKSGLPSDRFSAERTGGSVSTLTIQRTQQEDSAVYLCASSATGPGTQYFGPGTRLLVL.

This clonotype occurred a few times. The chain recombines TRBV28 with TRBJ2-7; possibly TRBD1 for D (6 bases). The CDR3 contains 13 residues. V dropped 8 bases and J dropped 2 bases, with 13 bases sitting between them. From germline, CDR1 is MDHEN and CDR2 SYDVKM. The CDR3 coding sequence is TGTGCCAGCGGGGGCAGCCCCCCCTACGAGCAGTACTTC. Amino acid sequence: CASGGSPPYEQYF.

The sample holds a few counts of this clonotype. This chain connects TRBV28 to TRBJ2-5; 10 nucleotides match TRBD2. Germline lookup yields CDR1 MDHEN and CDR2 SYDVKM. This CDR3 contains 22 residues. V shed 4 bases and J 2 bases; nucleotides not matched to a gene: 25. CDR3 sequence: CASSSPLGIAGGPALIQETQYF. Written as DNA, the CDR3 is TGTGCCAGCAGTTCCCCTCTGGGGATAGCGGGAGGACCTGCCCTTATTCAAGAGACCCAGTACTTC.

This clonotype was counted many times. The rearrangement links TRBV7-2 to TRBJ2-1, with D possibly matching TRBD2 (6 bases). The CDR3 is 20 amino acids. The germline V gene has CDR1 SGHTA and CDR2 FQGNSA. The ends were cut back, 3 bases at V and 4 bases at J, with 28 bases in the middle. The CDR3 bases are TGTGCCAGCAGCTTCAGAATAAAGCTGACTAGGGCCGGGGGATACAATGAGCAGTTCTTC. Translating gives CASSFRIKLTRAGGYNEQFF.

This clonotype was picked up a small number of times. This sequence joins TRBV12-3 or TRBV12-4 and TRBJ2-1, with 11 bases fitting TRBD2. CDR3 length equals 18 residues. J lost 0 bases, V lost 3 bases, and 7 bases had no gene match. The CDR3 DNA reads TGTGCCAGCAGTTTCAGCACTAGCGGGGGACCCTCCTACAATGAGCAGTTCTTC. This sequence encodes CASSFSTSGGPSYNEQFF.

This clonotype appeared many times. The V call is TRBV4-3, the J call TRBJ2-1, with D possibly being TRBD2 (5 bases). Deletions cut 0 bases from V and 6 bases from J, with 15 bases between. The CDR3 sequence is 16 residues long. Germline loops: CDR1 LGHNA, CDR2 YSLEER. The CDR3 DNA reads TGCGCCAGCAGCCAAGATGGGAGCGGACCAGGCAATGAGCAGTTCTTC. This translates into CASSQDGSGPGNEQFF.

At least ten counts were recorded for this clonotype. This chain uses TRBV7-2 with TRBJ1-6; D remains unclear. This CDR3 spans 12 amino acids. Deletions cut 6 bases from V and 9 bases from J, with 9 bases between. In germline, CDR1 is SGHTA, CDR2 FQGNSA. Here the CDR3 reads CASSDWGSPLHF. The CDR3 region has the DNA TGTGCCAGCAGTGATTGGGGTTCACCCCTCCACTTT.

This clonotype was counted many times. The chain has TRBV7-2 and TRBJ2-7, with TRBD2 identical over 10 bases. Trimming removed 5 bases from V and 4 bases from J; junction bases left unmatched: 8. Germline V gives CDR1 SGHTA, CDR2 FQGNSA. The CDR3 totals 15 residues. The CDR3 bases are TGTGCCAGCAGCCCGGGACTAGCGCCGCCATACGAGCAGTACTTC. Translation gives CASSPGLAPPYEQYF. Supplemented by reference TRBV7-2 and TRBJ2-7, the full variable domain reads GAGVSQSPSNKVTEKGKDVELRCDPISGHTALYWYRQSLGQGLEFLIYFQGNSAPDKSGLPSDRFSAERTGGSVSTLTIQRTQQEDSAVYLCASSPGLAPPYEQYFGPGTRLTVT.

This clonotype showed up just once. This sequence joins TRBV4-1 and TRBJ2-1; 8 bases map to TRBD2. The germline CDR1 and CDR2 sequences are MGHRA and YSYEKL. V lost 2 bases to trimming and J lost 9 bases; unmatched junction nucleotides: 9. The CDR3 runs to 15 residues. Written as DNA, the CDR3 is TGCGCCAGCAGCCAATGGCGGGAGGAGTACGTTGAGCAGTTCTTC. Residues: CASSQWREEYVEQFF.

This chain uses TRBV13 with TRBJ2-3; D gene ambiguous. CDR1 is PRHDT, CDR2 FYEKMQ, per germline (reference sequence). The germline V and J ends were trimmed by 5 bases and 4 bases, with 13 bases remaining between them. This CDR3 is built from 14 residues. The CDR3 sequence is CASSDFAKADTQYF. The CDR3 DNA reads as TGTGCCAGCAGCGATTTCGCTAAGGCAGATACGCAGTATTTT.

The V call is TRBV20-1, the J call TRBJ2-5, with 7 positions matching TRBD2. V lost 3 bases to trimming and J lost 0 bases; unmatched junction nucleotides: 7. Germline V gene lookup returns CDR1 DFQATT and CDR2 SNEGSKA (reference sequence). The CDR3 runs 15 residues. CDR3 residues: CSASKSSGHQETQYF. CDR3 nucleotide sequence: TGCAGTGCTAGTAAATCTAGCGGCCACCAAGAGACCCAGTACTTC.

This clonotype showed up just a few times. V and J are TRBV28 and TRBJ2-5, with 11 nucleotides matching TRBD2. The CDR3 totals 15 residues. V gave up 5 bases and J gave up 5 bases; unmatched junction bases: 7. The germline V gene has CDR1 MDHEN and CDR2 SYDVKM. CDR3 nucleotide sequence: TGTGCCAGCAGTCCGGTAGCGGGGGGGCTCGAGACCCAGTACTTC. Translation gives CASSPVAGGLETQYF.

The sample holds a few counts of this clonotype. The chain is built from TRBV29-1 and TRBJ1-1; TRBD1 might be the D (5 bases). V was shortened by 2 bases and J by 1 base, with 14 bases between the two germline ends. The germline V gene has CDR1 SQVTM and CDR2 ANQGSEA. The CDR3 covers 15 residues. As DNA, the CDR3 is TGCAGCGTTGAATTTTGGCAGGGCCAGAACACTGAAGCTTTCTTT. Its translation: CSVEFWQGQNTEAFF. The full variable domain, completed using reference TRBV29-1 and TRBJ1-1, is SAVISQKPSRDICQRGTSLTIQCQVDSQVTMMFWYRQQPGQSLTLIATANQGSEATYESGFVIDKFPISRPNLTFSTLTVSNMSPEDSSIYLCSVEFWQGQNTEAFFGQGTRLTVV.

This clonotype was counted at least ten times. The CDR3 DNA follows: TGTGCCAGCAGCTCTCTCTTAGGCGGCTACACCTTC. Translating gives CASSSLLGGYTF. This sequence joins TRBV12-3 or TRBV12-4 and TRBJ1-2; D uncertain. Deletions cut 6 bases from V and 8 bases from J, with 13 bases between. This CDR3 is built from 12 residues.

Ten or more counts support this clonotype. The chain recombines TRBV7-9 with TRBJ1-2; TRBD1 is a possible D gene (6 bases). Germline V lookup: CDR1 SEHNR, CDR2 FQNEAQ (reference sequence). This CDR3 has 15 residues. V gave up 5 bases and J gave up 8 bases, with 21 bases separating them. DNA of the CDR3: TGTGCCAGCAGCCGGAGGGACACGACACGAGGCGGCTACACCTTC. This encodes CASSRRDTTRGGYTF.

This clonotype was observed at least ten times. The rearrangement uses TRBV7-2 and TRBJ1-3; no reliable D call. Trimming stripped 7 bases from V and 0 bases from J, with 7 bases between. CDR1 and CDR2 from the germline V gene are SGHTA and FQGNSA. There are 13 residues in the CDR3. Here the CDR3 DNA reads TGTGCCAGCACTCCGGTCTCTGGAAACACCATATATTTT. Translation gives CASTPVSGNTIYF. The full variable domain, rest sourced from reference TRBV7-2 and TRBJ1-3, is GAGVSQSPSNKVTEKGKDVELRCDPISGHTALYWYRQSLGQGLEFLIYFQGNSAPDKSGLPSDRFSAERTGGSVSTLTIQRTQQEDSAVYLCASTPVSGNTIYFGEGSWLTVV.